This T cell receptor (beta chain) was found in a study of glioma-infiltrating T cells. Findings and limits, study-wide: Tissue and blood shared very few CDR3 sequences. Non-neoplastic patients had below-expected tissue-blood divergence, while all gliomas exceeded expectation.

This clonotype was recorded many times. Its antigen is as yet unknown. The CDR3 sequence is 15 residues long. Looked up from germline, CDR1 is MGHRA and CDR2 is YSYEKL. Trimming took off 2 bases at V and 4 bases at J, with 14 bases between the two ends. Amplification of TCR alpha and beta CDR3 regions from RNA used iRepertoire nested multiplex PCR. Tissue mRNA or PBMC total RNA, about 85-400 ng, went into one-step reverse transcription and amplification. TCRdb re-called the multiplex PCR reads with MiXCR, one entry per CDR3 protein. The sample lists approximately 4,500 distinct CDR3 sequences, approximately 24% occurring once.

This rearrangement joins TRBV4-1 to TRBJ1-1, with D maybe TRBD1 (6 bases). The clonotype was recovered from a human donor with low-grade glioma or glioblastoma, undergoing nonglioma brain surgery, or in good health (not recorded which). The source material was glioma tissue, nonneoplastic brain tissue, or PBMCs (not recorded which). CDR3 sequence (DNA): TGCGCCAGCAGCCAAACTGGGGGGCGCGGCACTGAAGCTTTCTTT. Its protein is CASSQTGGRGTEAFF.